These 17 T cell receptor beta chains were all obtained from the same sample, sequenced in a study of cytomegalovirus exposure and HLA in healthy donors. Here immunoSEQ multiplex PCR was the method, and the copy in TCRdb shows in-frame clones only, minus some. The sample has 80,000 to 100,000 clones, roughly 90% seen once. Material: PBMCs. These receptor sequences come from a man in his thirties or forties in good health and CMV-seronegative.

This clone was recorded only once. The rearrangement joins TRBV6-1 to TRBJ1-1; 8 bases align to TRBD1. The CDR3 consists of 15 residues. V lost 5 bases to trimming and J lost 1 base; unmatched junction nucleotides: 6. CDR1 is MNHNS, CDR2 SASEGT, per germline. The CDR3 nucleotides read TGTGCCAGCAGTCGACAGGGGAGGTCGAACACTGAAGCTTTCTTT. The encoded protein is CASSRQGRSNTEAFF.

V is TRBV6-6 and J is TRBJ1-1; D unresolved. V lost 2 bases and J lost 4, with 8 bases in between. The CDR3 runs to 13 residues. CDR1 and CDR2 (germline): MNHNY, SVGAGI (reference sequence). CDR3 region: CASSYDGLTEAFF. The CDR3 region has the DNA TGTGCCAGCAGTTACGATGGGCTCACTGAAGCTTTCTTT.

The rearrangement uses TRBV5-8 and TRBJ2-5, with TRBD2 as a possible D gene (5 bases). CDR1 and CDR2 from the germline V gene are SGHTS and YDEGEE. The CDR3 has 16 amino acids. Trimming cost V 2 bases and J 4 bases, with 18 bases left between them. CDR3 coding DNA: TGTGCCAGCAGCTTCAACGTTCAGATTCGGGGAGAGACCCAGTACTTC. Translated, it gives CASSFNVQIRGETQYF.

The chain has TRBV11-2 and TRBJ2-5; TRBD1 matches at 7 bases. Looked up from germline, CDR1 is SGHAT and CDR2 is FQNNGV. J lost 2 bases, V lost 3 bases, and 3 bases had no gene match. The CDR3 is 14 residues long. DNA of the CDR3: TGTGCCAGCAGCTTTAGGGGGCGACAAGAGACCCAGTACTTC. This gives the protein CASSFRGRQETQYF.

The CDR3 bases are TGTGCCAGCAGTGACAGGAGGAGCGGGAGAGGGGGAAATGAGCAGTTCTTC. Protein sequence: CASSDRRSGRGGNEQFF. The V gene is TRBV6-1, the J gene TRBJ2-1; 8 bases are a match to TRBD2. Per the germline V gene, CDR1 is MNHNS and CDR2 is SASEGT. Unmatched junction bases numbered 14, after V lost 3 bases and J lost 7 bases. The CDR3 is 17 amino acids.

This clone was detected once. The V and J genes are TRBV5-1 and TRBJ2-3; D call uncertain. The CDR3 length is 15 residues. Germline V gene sequence: CDR1 SGHRS, CDR2 YFSETQ. Trimming shortened V by 3 bases and J by 1 base, and 12 bases separated the two germline ends. Written as DNA, the CDR3 is TGCGCCAGCAGCTCTCGACAACCCCGCACAGATACGCAGTATTTT. It yields the protein CASSSRQPRTDTQYF.

This chain joins TRBV6-6 and TRBJ2-1; TRBD2 matches at 12 bases. The CDR3 covers 16 residues. The germline V gene encodes CDR1 MNHNY and CDR2 SVGAGI (reference sequence). After removal of 7 bases from V and 5 bases from J, the junction contained 9 bases not matched to a gene. CDR3 residues: CASISSGRAGHNEQFF. The CDR3 DNA sequence: TGTGCCAGCATCTCTAGCGGGAGGGCCGGCCACAATGAGCAGTTCTTC.

The sample holds one count of this clone. J is TRBJ1-2 and V is TRBV28, with D tentatively TRBD1 (6 bases). Germline lookup yields CDR1 MDHEN and CDR2 SYDVKM. This CDR3 is built from 14 residues. Deletions cut 6 bases from V and 1 base from J, with 12 bases between. The CDR3 nucleotides are TGTGCCAGCAGGAGGGGGTTTCGTAACTATGGCTACACCTTC. It encodes CASRRGFRNYGYTF.

The V call is TRBV29-1, the J call TRBJ2-7; 9 nucleotides line up with TRBD1. Germline V gene lookup returns CDR1 SQVTM and CDR2 ANQGSEA. V trimming: 5 bases; J trimming: 0 bases; junction bases outside the gene matches: 5. The CDR3 consists of 14 residues. The CDR3 spells CSVSGTGSSYEQYF. DNA for the CDR3: TGCAGCGTTTCCGGGACAGGGAGCTCCTACGAGCAGTACTTC.

The rearrangement links TRBV6-1 to TRBJ1-1, with D maybe TRBD1 (6 bases). Looked up from germline, CDR1 is MNHNS and CDR2 is SASEGT. Trimming pared 1 base from V and 9 bases from J, leaving 9 bases between. The CDR3 is made up of 12 amino acids. The CDR3 sequence is CASSEVRDKAFF. CDR3 sequence (DNA): TGTGCCAGCAGTGAAGTAAGGGACAAAGCTTTCTTT.

The chain couples TRBV7-3 to TRBJ2-1; 14 nucleotides agree with TRBD2. Losses at the gene ends were 2 bases for V and 3 bases for J; bases not matched to a gene: 3. This CDR3 has 17 residues. Germline lookup yields CDR1 SGHTA and CDR2 FQGTGA. CDR3 bases: TGTGCCAGCAGCTTAGCGGGGACTAGCGGGAGCTACAATGAGCAGTTCTTC. Residues: CASSLAGTSGSYNEQFF.

This clone was seen only a few times. The chain couples TRBV4-1 to TRBJ1-6; 7 bases map to TRBD1. Germline lookup yields CDR1 MGHRA and CDR2 YSYEKL. V shed 1 base and J 9 bases; nucleotides not matched to a gene: 6. The CDR3 has 15 amino acids. As DNA, the CDR3 is TGCGCCAGCAGCCAAGTCATAACAGGGGCTTCACCCCTCCACTTT. Translated, it gives CASSQVITGASPLHF.

The chain joins TRBV10-3 to TRBJ1-5; no clear D gene. Germline loops: CDR1 ENHRY, CDR2 SYGVKD. V was shortened by 7 bases and J by 0 bases, with 7 bases between the two germline ends. The CDR3 totals 13 residues. The CDR3 coding sequence is TGTGCCATCACCGGAGATAGCAATCAGCCCCAGCATTTT. Translated, it gives CAITGDSNQPQHF.

The V gene is TRBV6-1, the J gene TRBJ2-5; D remains ambiguous. The germline V gene has CDR1 MNHNS and CDR2 SASEGT. This CDR3 has 10 residues. With 6 bases removed from V and 5 bases from J, the gap between germline ends came to 4 bases. CDR3 protein: CASREETQYF. CDR3 bases: TGTGCCAGCAGGGAGGAGACCCAGTACTTC.

The chain links TRBV19 to TRBJ1-1; 9 bases match TRBD1. The ends lost 1 base at V and 4 bases at J; junction bases unmatched: 1. Per the germline V gene, CDR1 is LNHDA and CDR2 is SQIVND (reference sequence). The CDR3 is 14 amino acids. CDR3 in amino acids: CASSIVTGGTEAFF. CDR3 in DNA: TGTGCCAGTAGTATAGTGACAGGGGGCACTGAAGCTTTCTTT.

The genes are TRBV25-1 and TRBJ2-7; D gene uncertain. Trimming removed 4 bases from V and 3 bases from J, with 7 bases in between. The CDR3 is made up of 12 amino acids. The germline CDR1 and CDR2 sequences are MGHDK and SYGVNS. CDR3 region: CASSASVYEQYF. CDR3 DNA sequence: TGTGCCAGCAGTGCCTCCGTCTACGAGCAGTACTTC.

The chain links TRBV19 to TRBJ2-7; D possibly corresponds to TRBD2 (5 bases). Germline V lookup: CDR1 LNHDA, CDR2 SQIVND (reference sequence). Trimming took off 7 bases at V and 0 bases at J, with 19 bases between the two ends. The CDR3 totals 16 residues. The CDR3 nucleotides are TGTGCCAGTAATCTGCTAGCCTTGAATGGCTCCTACGAGCAGTACTTC. Translation gives CASNLLALNGSYEQYF.